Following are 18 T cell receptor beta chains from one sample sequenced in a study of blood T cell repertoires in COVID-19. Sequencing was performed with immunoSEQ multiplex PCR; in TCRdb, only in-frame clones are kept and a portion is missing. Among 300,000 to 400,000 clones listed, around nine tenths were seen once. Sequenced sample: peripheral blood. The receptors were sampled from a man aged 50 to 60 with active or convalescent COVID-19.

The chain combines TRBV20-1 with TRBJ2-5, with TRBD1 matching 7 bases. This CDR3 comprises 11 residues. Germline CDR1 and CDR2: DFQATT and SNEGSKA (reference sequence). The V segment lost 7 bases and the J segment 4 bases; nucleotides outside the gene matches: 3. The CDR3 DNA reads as TGCAGTGGTGGGGACAGAGAGACCCAGTACTTC. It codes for CSGGDRETQYF.

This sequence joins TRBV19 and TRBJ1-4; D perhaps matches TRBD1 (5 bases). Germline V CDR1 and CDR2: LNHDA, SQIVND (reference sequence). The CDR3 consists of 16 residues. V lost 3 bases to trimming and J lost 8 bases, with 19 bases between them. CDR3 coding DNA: TGTGCCAGTAGTATGGATGGTGCGGGGCTCGGGGAAAAACTGTTTTTT. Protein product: CASSMDGAGLGEKLFF.

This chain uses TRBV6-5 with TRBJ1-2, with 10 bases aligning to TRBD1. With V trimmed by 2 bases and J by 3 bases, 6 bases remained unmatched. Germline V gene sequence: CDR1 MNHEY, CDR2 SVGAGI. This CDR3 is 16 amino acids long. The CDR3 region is CASSYEDRGQDYGYTF. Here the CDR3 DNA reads TGTGCCAGCAGTTACGAAGACAGGGGGCAGGACTATGGCTACACCTTC.

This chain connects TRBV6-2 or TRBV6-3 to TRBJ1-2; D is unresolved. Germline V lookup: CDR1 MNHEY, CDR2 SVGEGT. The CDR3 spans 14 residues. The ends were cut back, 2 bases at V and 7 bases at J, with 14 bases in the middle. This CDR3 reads CASSYRGSLPGYTF. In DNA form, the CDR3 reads TGTGCCAGCAGTTACCGAGGCAGCCTCCCTGGCTACACCTTC.

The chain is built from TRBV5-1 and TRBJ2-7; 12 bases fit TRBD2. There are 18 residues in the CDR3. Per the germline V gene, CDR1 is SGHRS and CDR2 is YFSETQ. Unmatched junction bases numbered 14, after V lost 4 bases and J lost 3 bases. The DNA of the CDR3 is TGCGCCAGCAGCCCGTCCTCTAGCGGGAGGGCCCTCAGCTACGAGCAGTACTTC. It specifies CASSPSSSGRALSYEQYF.

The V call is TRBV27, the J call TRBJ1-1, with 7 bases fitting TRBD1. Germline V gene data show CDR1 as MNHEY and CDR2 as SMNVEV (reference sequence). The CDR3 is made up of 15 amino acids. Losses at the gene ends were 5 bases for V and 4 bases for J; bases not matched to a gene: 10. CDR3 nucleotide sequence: TGTGCCAGCAGTCCCTCCGGGACAGCTTTCACTGAAGCTTTCTTT. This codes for CASSPSGTAFTEAFF.

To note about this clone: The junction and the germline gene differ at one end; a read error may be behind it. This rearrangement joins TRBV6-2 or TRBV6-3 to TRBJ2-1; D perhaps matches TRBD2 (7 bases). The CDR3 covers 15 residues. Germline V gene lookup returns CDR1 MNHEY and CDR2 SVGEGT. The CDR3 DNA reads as TGTGCCAGCAATTACGGTAGGGGGGGCCTTGGTGAGCAGTTCTTC. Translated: CASNYGRGGLGEQFF.

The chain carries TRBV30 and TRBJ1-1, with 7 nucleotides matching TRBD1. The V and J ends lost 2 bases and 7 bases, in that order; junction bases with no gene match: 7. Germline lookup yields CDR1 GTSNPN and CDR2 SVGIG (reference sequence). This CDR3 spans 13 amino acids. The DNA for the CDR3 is TGTGCCTGGAGTCCACAAGGGGGCAGTGAAGCTTTCTTT. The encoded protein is CAWSPQGGSEAFF.

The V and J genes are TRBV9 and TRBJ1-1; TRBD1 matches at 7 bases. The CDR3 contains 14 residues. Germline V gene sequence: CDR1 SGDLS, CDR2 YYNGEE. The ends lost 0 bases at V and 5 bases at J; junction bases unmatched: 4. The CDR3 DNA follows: TGTGCCAGCAGCGTAGACCTACAGGGGACTGAAGCTTTCTTT. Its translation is CASSVDLQGTEAFF.

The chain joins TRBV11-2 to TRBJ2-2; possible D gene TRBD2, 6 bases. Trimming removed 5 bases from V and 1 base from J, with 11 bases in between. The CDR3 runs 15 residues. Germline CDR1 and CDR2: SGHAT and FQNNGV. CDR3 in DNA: TGTGCCAGCAGCCCCTATAGCGGGAACACCGGGGAGCTGTTTTTT. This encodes CASSPYSGNTGELFF.

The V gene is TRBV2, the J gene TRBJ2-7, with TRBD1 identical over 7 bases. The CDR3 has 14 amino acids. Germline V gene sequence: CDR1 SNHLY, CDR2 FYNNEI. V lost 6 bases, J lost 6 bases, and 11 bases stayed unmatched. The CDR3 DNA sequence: TGTGCCAGCAGCACGACAGGGATTCTCTCCGAGCAGTACTTC. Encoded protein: CASSTTGILSEQYF.

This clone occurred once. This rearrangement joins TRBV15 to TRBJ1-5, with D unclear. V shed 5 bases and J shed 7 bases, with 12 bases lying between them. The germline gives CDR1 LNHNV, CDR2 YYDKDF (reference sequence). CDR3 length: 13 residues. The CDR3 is CATSRMGDQPQHF. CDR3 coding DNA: TGTGCCACCAGCCGAATGGGAGACCAGCCCCAGCATTTT.

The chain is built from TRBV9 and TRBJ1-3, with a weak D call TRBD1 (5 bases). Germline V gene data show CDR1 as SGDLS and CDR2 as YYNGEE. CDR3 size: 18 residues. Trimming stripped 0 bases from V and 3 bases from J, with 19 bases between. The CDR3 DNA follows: TGTGCCAGCAGCGTAGGATTGGATTGGGGGGGTATTGGAAACACCATATATTTT. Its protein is CASSVGLDWGGIGNTIYF.

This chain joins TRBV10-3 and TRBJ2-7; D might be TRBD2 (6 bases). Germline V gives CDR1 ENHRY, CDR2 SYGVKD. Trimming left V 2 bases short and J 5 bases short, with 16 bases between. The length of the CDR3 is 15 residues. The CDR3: CAISEPNLANHEQYF. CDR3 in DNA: TGTGCCATCAGTGAGCCAAACCTAGCGAACCACGAGCAGTACTTC.

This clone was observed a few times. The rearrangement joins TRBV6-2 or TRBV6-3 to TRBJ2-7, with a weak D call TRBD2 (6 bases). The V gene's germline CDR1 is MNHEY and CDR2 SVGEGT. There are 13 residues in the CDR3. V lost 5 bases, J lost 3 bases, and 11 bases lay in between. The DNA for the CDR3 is TGTGCCAGCAGTACCGGGACTGGCTACGAGCAGTACTTC. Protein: CASSTGTGYEQYF.

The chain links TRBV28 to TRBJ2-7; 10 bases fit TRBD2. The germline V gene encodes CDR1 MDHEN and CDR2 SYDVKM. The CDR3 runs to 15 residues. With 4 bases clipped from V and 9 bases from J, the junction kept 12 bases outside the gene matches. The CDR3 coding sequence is TGTGCCAGCAGTTCCCTAGCGGGAGTTATAAGCGGGCAGTACTTC. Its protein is CASSSLAGVISGQYF.

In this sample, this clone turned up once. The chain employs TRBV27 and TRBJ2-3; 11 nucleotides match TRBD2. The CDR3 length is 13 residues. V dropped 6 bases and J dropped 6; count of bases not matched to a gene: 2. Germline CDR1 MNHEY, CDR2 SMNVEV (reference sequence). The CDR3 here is CASRASGGDTQYF. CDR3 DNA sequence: TGTGCCAGCAGGGCTAGCGGGGGGGATACGCAGTATTTT.

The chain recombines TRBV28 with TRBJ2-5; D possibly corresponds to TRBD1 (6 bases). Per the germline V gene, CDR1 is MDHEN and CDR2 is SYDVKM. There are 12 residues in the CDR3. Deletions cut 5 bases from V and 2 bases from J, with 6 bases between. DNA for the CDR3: TGTGCCAGCAGTGGACAGCAAGAGACCCAGTACTTC. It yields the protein CASSGQQETQYF. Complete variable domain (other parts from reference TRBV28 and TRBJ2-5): DVKVTQSSRYLVKRTGEKVFLECVQDMDHENMFWYRQDPGLGLRLIYFSYDVKMKEKGDIPEGYSVSREKKERFSLILESASTNQTSMYLCASSGQQETQYFGPGTRLLVL.